This TCR beta chain was observed in a study of CD8 T cells in Susac syndrome. From blood CD8+ and CD4+ T cells, TCR beta sequences were generated. Negative isolation was applied to CD8+ and CD4+ T cells, and FACS enrichment was applied to TEMRA cells. RNA, at about 0.45 to 1 ug, was reverse transcribed with random hexamers. The amplification used immunoSEQ multiplex PCR on TCR beta CDR3; it spanned 54 Vbeta and 13 Jbeta. Using its own MiXCR run on the immunoSEQ multiplex PCR reads, TCRdb lists one record per CDR3 protein. The sample comprises 130,000 or so distinct CDR3 sequences, approximately 95% of which are singletons, and 0.11% rests with the top ten. This receptor was identified in a human donor with multiple sclerosis. Sequenced input: CD4+ T cells from PBMCs.

The CDR3 coding sequence is TGCAGTGCTAGCCGAGGGGGCTTAGAGGGCTACACCTTC. Its protein is CSASRGGLEGYTF. The chain joins TRBV20-1 to TRBJ1-2; 7 bases are a match to TRBD1. J lost 8 bases, V lost 3 bases, and 9 bases had no gene match. This CDR3 spans 13 amino acids. Germline loops: CDR1 DFQATT, CDR2 SNEGSKA (reference sequence).